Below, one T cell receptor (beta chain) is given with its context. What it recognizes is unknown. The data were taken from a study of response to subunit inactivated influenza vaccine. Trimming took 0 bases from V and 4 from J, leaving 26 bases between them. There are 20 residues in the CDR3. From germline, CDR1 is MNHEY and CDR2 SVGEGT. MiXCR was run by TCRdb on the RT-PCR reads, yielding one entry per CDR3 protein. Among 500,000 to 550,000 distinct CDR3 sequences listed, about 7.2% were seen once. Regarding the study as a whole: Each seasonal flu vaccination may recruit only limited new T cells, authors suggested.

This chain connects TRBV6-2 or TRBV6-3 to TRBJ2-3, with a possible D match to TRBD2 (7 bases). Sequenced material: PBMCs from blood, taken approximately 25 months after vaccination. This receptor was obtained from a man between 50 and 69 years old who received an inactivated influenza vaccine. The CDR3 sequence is CASSYSFGVRPRGGADTQYF. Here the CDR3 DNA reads TGTGCCAGCAGTTACTCGTTTGGAGTTCGGCCGAGGGGGGGAGCAGATACGCAGTATTTT.